These 20 T cell receptor beta chains came from one sample sequenced in a study of blood T cell repertoires in COVID-19. Sequenced by immunoSEQ multiplex PCR; TCRdb stores in-frame clones only, minus some. The sample holds more than 20,000 clones, about 93% seen once. The sample was peripheral blood. All receptors come from a human donor in a cohort sampled during active COVID-19.

The chain combines TRBV6-5 with TRBJ2-7; 11 bases align to TRBD1. The CDR3 extends over 14 amino acids. J lost 3 bases, V lost 5 bases, and 3 bases had no gene match. CDR1 and CDR2 from the germline V gene are MNHEY and SVGAGI. Written as DNA, the CDR3 is TGTGCCAGCAGTCGCGGGACAGGGGGCTACGAGCAGTACTTC. The encoded protein is CASSRGTGGYEQYF.

V and J are TRBV11-2 and TRBJ1-2; D is possibly TRBD1 (5 bases). V dropped 2 bases and J dropped 7 bases, with 11 bases sitting between them. Per germline, CDR1 SGHAT and CDR2 FQNNGV. The CDR3 consists of 13 residues. The CDR3 reads CASSLQGPGGYTF. DNA for the CDR3: TGTGCCAGCAGCTTACAGGGCCCCGGTGGCTACACCTTC.

This chain uses TRBV10-2 with TRBJ1-1, with a possible D match to TRBD1 (6 bases). Germline CDR1 WSHSY, CDR2 SAAADI. Trimming left V 6 bases short and J 4 bases short, with 12 bases between. This CDR3 spans 13 amino acids. The CDR3, as DNA: TGCGCCAGCAGGGAGGGGGGGGGCACTGAAGCTTTCTTT. Protein sequence: CASREGGGTEAFF.

The chain combines TRBV7-2 with TRBJ2-5; D is uncertain. This CDR3 contains 14 residues. Germline V gene data show CDR1 as SGHTA and CDR2 as FQGNSA. V shed 1 base and J shed 4 bases, with 10 bases lying between them. DNA for the CDR3: TGTGCCAGCAGCTTAGGTGGTAGCCCAGAGACCCAGTACTTC. Amino acids: CASSLGGSPETQYF.

The rearrangement joins TRBV18 to TRBJ1-6; 8 bases agree with TRBD1. Germline assignment: CDR1 KGHSH and CDR2 LQKENI. V shed 6 bases and J 7 bases; nucleotides not matched to a gene: 5. This CDR3 is 14 amino acids long. The CDR3 region is CASSGQGQNSPLHF. The CDR3 bases are TGTGCCAGCTCCGGACAGGGACAAAATTCACCCCTCCACTTT. Full variable domain (outside the CDR3, taken from reference TRBV18 and TRBJ1-6): NAGVMQNPRHLVRRRGQEARLRCSPMKGHSHVYWYRQLPEEGLKFMVYLQKENIIDESGMPKERFSAEFPKEGPSILRIQQVVRGDSAAYFCASSGQGQNSPLHFGNGTRLTVT.

This clone was found once. V and J are TRBV18 and TRBJ2-7; TRBD1 agrees at 9 bases. V trimming: 1 base; J trimming: 3 bases; junction bases outside the gene matches: 7. Germline CDR1 is KGHSH and CDR2 is LQKENI. There are 16 residues in the CDR3. The chain's CDR3 is CASSPRIQGAGYEQYF. The CDR3 DNA sequence: TGTGCCAGCTCACCACGTATACAGGGGGCAGGCTACGAGCAGTACTTC.

The chain joins TRBV15 to TRBJ2-1; 14 bases fit TRBD2. The CDR3 is 16 amino acids. The germline V gene encodes CDR1 LNHNV and CDR2 YYDKDF (reference sequence). V lost 5 bases and J lost 5; bases outside the gene matches: 5. Here the CDR3 reads CATSSWTSGGNNEQFF. The CDR3 DNA reads TGTGCCACCAGCTCCTGGACTAGCGGGGGGAACAATGAGCAGTTCTTC.

V and J are TRBV25-1 and TRBJ1-4; a weak D match, TRBD1 (5 bases). The ends were cut back, 2 bases at V and 4 bases at J, with 11 bases in the middle. Germline CDR1 and CDR2: MGHDK and SYGVNS. This CDR3 spans 15 amino acids. The DNA of the CDR3 is TGTGCCAGCAGTGAACACACAGGCCTTAATGAAAAACTGTTTTTT. Amino acids: CASSEHTGLNEKLFF.

The gene calls are TRBV2 and TRBJ1-2; D is uncertain. This CDR3 spans 14 amino acids. V was pared by 1 base and J by 2 bases, with 8 bases between. The V gene's germline CDR1 is SNHLY and CDR2 FYNNEI. In DNA form, the CDR3 reads TGTGCCAGCAGTGAAGGGGCAGCCAACTATGGCTACACCTTC. Its translation: CASSEGAANYGYTF.

This chain joins TRBV28 and TRBJ1-1; D possibly corresponds to TRBD1 (6 bases). V was pared by 4 bases and J by 0 bases, with 9 bases between. The CDR3 totals 14 residues. Germline CDR1 and CDR2: MDHEN and SYDVKM. The CDR3 spells CASSSGALNTEAFF. Here the CDR3 DNA reads TGTGCCAGCAGTTCAGGGGCATTGAACACTGAAGCTTTCTTT. Together with reference TRBV28 and TRBJ1-1, the CDR3 gives the full variable domain: DVKVTQSSRYLVKRTGEKVFLECVQDMDHENMFWYRQDPGLGLRLIYFSYDVKMKEKGDIPEGYSVSREKKERFSLILESASTNQTSMYLCASSSGALNTEAFFGQGTRLTVV.

The rearrangement uses TRBV27 and TRBJ2-7; possibly TRBD1 for D (7 bases). This CDR3 is built from 16 residues. CDR1 is MNHEY and CDR2 is SMNVEV in the germline V gene (reference sequence). The V and J ends lost 3 bases and 4 bases respectively, with 19 bases between them. CDR3 sequence: CASSFMGSTGRYEQYF. The CDR3 DNA sequence: TGTGCCAGCAGTTTCATGGGGTCGACAGGGAGGTACGAGCAGTACTTC.

This clone has only one observation. V usage is TRBV27 and J usage is TRBJ1-5; TRBD1 might be the D (5 bases). Germline loops: CDR1 MNHEY, CDR2 SMNVEV (reference sequence). The CDR3 runs 17 residues. V was trimmed by 5 bases and J by 0 bases, leaving 17 bases between them. The CDR3 loop is CASSPPFRVGSNQPQHF. CDR3 DNA sequence: TGTGCCAGCAGTCCACCCTTCAGGGTCGGTAGCAATCAGCCCCAGCATTTT.

The rearrangement joins TRBV19 to TRBJ2-7, with D uncertain. Per the germline V gene, CDR1 is LNHDA and CDR2 is SQIVND (reference sequence). The CDR3 covers 12 residues. V dropped 5 bases and J dropped 3 bases, with 8 bases sitting between them. The CDR3 coding sequence is TGTGCCAGTAGTCCCGACATCTACGAGCAGTACTTC. It yields the protein CASSPDIYEQYF.

This clone was detected only once. The chain links TRBV6-5 to TRBJ1-1, with 7 bases that match TRBD1. The length of the CDR3 is 14 residues. Per the germline V gene, CDR1 is MNHEY and CDR2 is SVGAGI. J lost 1 base, V lost 8 bases, and 7 bases had no gene match. CDR3 residues: CASQTGMGNTEAFF. The CDR3 nucleotides are TGTGCCAGCCAGACAGGGATGGGGAACACTGAAGCTTTCTTT.

The chain is built from TRBV7-9 and TRBJ1-6, with D possibly matching TRBD1 (6 bases). Germline V CDR1 and CDR2: SEHNR, FQNEAQ (reference sequence). Trimming pared 10 bases from V and 2 bases from J, leaving 12 bases between. This CDR3 contains 14 residues. The CDR3 DNA sequence: TGTGCCACCCATGGGACACCCTATAATTCACCCCTCCACTTT. It translates to CATHGTPYNSPLHF.

V usage is TRBV9 and J usage is TRBJ1-2; D is uncertain. The CDR3 has 14 amino acids. Trimming took 0 bases from V and 0 from J, leaving 6 bases between them. The germline CDR1 and CDR2 sequences are SGDLS and YYNGEE. The CDR3 protein is CASSVASANYGYTF. The CDR3 DNA reads TGTGCCAGCAGCGTAGCTAGTGCTAACTATGGCTACACCTTC. The variable domain in full, with the rest retrieved from reference TRBV9 and TRBJ1-2, is DSGVTQTPKHLITATGQRVTLRCSPRSGDLSVYWYQQSLDQGLQFLIQYYNGEERAKGNILERFSAQQFPDLHSELNLSSLELGDSALYFCASSVASANYGYTFGSGTRLTVV.

The chain joins TRBV6-5 to TRBJ1-1; D remains unclear. The CDR3 loop spans 11 amino acids. V dropped 8 bases and J dropped 2 bases, with 6 bases sitting between them. Looked up from germline, CDR1 is MNHEY and CDR2 is SVGAGI. CDR3 nucleotide sequence: TGTGCCAGCGAAGCTAACACTGAAGCTTTCTTT. It is translated as CASEANTEAFF.

The chain recombines TRBV7-2 with TRBJ2-7; 11 positions match TRBD2. This CDR3 region has 15 residues. The junction had 6 bases not matched to a gene; V was cut back by 5 bases and J by 3 bases. Germline V CDR1 and CDR2: SGHTA, FQGNSA. This chain's CDR3 is CASSKTSGESYEQYF. In nucleotides, the CDR3 is TGTGCCAGCAGCAAGACTAGCGGGGAAAGCTACGAGCAGTACTTC.

The chain couples TRBV6-4 to TRBJ2-3; TRBD2 matches at 8 bases. The CDR3 consists of 15 residues. V lost 2 bases, J lost 3 bases, and 4 bases stayed unmatched. CDR1 MRHNA and CDR2 SNTAGT come from the germline V gene. This CDR3 reads CASSDTGGLTDTQYF. The CDR3 DNA is TGTGCCAGCAGTGACACGGGGGGGCTGACAGATACGCAGTATTTT.

This chain links TRBV19 with TRBJ1-6; a weak D match, TRBD1 (6 bases). The CDR3 consists of 13 residues. Germline-derived CDR1 and CDR2 are LNHDA and SQIVND (reference sequence). V lost 3 bases and J lost 13, with 13 bases in between. The CDR3 region has the DNA TGTGCCAGTAGTATGGGGGACATAAGGCCCCTCCACTTT. This encodes CASSMGDIRPLHF.